The following is a T cell receptor (beta chain) sequence with its context. V was pared by 0 bases and J by 17 bases, with 17 bases between. This CDR3 is built from 13 residues. Germline-derived CDR1 and CDR2 are SGHRS and YFSETQ. The data were taken from a study of cytomegalovirus exposure and HLA in healthy donors. PCR primers comprised 60 Vbeta and 13 Jbeta primers. The table came from immunoSEQ multiplex PCR; TCRdb's copy has only in-frame clones and leaves some out. This table has over 110,000 clones, 78% appearing once. Healthy individuals who donated bone marrow served as the donors. The chain employs TRBV5-1 and TRBJ1-4; weak D call: TRBD1 (5 bases). The sequence was collected from a woman in her late teens or twenties in good health and CMV-seropositive. The specimen sequenced was PBMCs. DNA for the CDR3: TGCGCCAGCAGCTTGGAGCTGGGTTTGGGGCTTTTTTTT. It encodes CASSLELGLGLFF.